The clone carrying this T cell receptor (beta chain) was counted between two and nine times. The sample belongs to a study of blood T cells in healthy people across ages. A second about 6 to 12 cycle PCR used barcoded and J-beta primers. TCRdb analysed the 5' RACE reads with MiXCR anew, one entry per CDR3 protein. The data contain over 950,000 distinct CDR3 sequences, approximately 50% of them seen just once; the ten biggest clones take up roughly 23%. The CDR3 contains 15 residues. V lost 2 bases and J lost 7; bases outside the gene matches: 11. Per germline, CDR1 MGHRA and CDR2 YSYEKL. The material sequenced was blood. The chain employs TRBV4-1 and TRBJ2-7; 7 bases agree with TRBD2. The receptor was derived from a woman in her sixties in good health. The CDR3 coding sequence is TGCGCCAGCAGCCAAAAGCGGGACCGCGCTTGGGAGCAGTACTTC. Residues: CASSQKRDRAWEQYF.